This record looks at one T cell receptor beta chain sequence and its context. These data come from a study of blood T cell repertoires in COVID-19. Overall study context: The origin of the acute and convalescent COVID-19 samples was the United States, Italy and Spain.

Authors' methods: Amplification from reference gene primers served as the basis for estimated nucleated cell counts. Assay used: immunoSEQ multiplex PCR; TCRdb lists only in-frame clones, some missing. V and J calls and clone size come straight from that table; D and trimming were deduced from the DNA. The repertoire includes about 76,000 clones, 80% to 90% of them detected once, and 15% to 20% sits in the top ten. V lost 4 bases to trimming and J lost 5 bases, with 14 bases between them. The CDR3 consists of 14 residues. Germline CDR1 and CDR2: SGHRS and YFSETQ. This sequence was found in a human donor in a cohort sampled during active COVID-19. The specimen sequenced was peripheral blood. The chain is built from TRBV5-1 and TRBJ2-3; TRBD2 is a possible D gene (6 bases). The CDR3 here is CASSAGTLLDTQYF. The CDR3 nucleotides read TGCGCCAGCAGCGCCGGGACTTTGCTAGATACGCAGTATTTT.